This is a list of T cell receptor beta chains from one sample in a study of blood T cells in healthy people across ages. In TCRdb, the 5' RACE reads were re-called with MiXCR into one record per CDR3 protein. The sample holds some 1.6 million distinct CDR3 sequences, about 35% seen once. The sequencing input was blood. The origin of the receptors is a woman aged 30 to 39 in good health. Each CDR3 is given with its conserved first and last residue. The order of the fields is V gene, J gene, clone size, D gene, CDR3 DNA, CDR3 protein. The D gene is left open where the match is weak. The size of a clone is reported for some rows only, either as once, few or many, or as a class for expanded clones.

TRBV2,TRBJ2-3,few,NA,TGTGCCAGCAGTGGCTTTAAGACAGGAGGTACGCAGTATTTT,CASSGFKTGGTQYF
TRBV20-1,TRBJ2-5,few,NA,TGCAGTGCTAGCGGGGGGACAGAGCAAGAGACCCAGTACTTC,CSASGGTEQETQYF
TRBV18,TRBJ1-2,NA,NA,TGTGCCAGCTCTCCCAAACAGAGGAACTATGGCTACACCTTC,CASSPKQRNYGYTF
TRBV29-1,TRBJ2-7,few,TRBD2,TGCAGCGCTGGGGGACTAGGGGCCGAGCAGTACTTC,CSAGGLGAEQYF
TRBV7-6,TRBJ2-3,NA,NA,TGTGCCAGCAGCTTAGCTGTGGGGGCGACCACAGATACGCAGTATTTT,CASSLAVGATTDTQYF
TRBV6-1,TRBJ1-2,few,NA,TGTGCCAGCAGTGAAGTAACAGTTAACTATGGCTACACCTTC,CASSEVTVNYGYTF
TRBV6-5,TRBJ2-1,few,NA,TGTGCCAGCAGGGAAGGCGGTGAGCAGTTCTTC,CASREGGEQFF
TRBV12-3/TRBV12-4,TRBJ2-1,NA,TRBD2,TGTGCCAGCAGTTTTAGCGGGAGGGCCCCCTACAATGAGCAGTTCTTC,CASSFSGRAPYNEQFF
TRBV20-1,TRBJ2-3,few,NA,TGCAGTGCTAGAGAAGGTTTTTGGGGGAAAGATACGCAGTATTTT,CSAREGFWGKDTQYF
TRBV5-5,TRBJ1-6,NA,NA,TGTGCCAGCAGCTCTGAGGGGCCTGATTCACCCCTCCACTTT,CASSSEGPDSPLHF
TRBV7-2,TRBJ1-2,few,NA,TGTGCCAGCAGCCCTAGGACAGCGGCTAACTATGGCTACACCTTC,CASSPRTAANYGYTF
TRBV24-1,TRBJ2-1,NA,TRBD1,TGTGCCACCAGTGATCCCGGGACAGGGGGTGATGAGCAGTTCTTC,CATSDPGTGGDEQFF
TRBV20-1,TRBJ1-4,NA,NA,TGCAGCGCTAGAGTGGGACTAGAAGAAAAACGGTTTTTT,CSARVGLEEKRFF
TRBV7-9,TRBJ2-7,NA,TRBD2,TGTGCCAGCAGCTTAGGGACTAGCGGTAACGAGCAGTACTTC,CASSLGTSGNEQYF
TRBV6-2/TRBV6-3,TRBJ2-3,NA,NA,TGTGCCAGCAGTTACCGACGAGGCAGGGAGCCCACAGATACGCAGTATTTT,CASSYRRGREPTDTQYF
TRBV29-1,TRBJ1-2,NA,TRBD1,TGCAGCGTTGGGACAGGGGGAGATGGCTACACCTTC,CSVGTGGDGYTF
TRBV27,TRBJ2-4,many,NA,TGTGCCAGCAGTTTACCGTCCGGGGTATACATTCAGTACTTC,CASSLPSGVYIQYF
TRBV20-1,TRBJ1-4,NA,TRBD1,TGCAGCGTTATGACAGGGAGGGATAAAAAACTGTTTTTT,CSVMTGRDKKLFF
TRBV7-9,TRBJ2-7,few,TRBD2,TGTGCCAGCAGCCCCCGGGGGGAAGTATCCTACGAGCAGTACTTC,CASSPRGEVSYEQYF
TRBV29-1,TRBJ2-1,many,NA,TGCAGCGGGCGACAGTTTAGATACAATGAGCAGTTCTTC,CSGRQFRYNEQFF
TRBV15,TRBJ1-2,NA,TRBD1,TGTGCCACCAGCAGTATAAATGACAGGGGCCGCTTCTATGGCTACACCTTC,CATSSINDRGRFYGYTF
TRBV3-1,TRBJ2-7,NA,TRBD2,TGTGCCAGCAGCCAAGACGGCGGGGGGACACCCTACGAGCAGTACTTC,CASSQDGGGTPYEQYF
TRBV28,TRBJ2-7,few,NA,TGTGCCAGCAGTTCCAATCCCCCTTCCTACGAGCAGTACTTC,CASSSNPPSYEQYF
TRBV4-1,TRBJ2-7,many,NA,TGCGCCAGCAGCCAGAATCTAGCCGGGTCCTCCTACGAGCAGTACTTC,CASSQNLAGSSYEQYF
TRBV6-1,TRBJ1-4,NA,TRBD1,TGTGCCAGCAGTGCCCTGACAGGGCGGAATGAAAAACTGTTTTTT,CASSALTGRNEKLFF
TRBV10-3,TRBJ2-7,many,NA,TGTGCCATCAGTGAGTCAGTAACAGATAAGTACGAGCAGTACTTC,CAISESVTDKYEQYF
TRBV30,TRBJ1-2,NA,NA,TGTGCCTGGAGTGTACCAGGCAGGTATGGCTACACCTTC,CAWSVPGRYGYTF
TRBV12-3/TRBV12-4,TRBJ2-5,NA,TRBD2,TGTGCCAGCAGCGCACTAGCGGGAGGGGCAGAGACCCAGTACTTC,CASSALAGGAETQYF
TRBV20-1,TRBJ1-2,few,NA,TGCAGTGCCTTACCACTTTTCAGTGGCTACACCTTC,CSALPLFSGYTF
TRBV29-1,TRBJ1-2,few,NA,TGCAGCGTACAGGAGAACTATGGCTACACCTTC,CSVQENYGYTF
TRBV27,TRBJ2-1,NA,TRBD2,TGTGCCAGCAATCAAAAGTCGCCTGGGACTAGTGAGTTCAATGAGCAGTTCTTC,CASNQKSPGTSEFNEQFF
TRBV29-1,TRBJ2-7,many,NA,TGCAGCGTCTCAACGGGGAGTGGGTCCGAGCAGTACTTC,CSVSTGSGSEQYF
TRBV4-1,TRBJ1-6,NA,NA,TGCGCCAGCAGCCAAGGTAGGGGGAAGAAGGATTCACCCCTCCACTTT,CASSQGRGKKDSPLHF
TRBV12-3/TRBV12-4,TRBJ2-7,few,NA,TGTGCCAGCAGTCCGGACAAGAACCACGAGCAGTACTTC,CASSPDKNHEQYF
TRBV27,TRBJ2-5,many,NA,TGTGCCAGCAGTTTATTAGGGATGGGAGAGACCCAGTACTTC,CASSLLGMGETQYF
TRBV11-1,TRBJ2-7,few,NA,TGTGCCAGCAGCTTAGACGGGAGTAGCACCTACGAGCAGTACTTC,CASSLDGSSTYEQYF
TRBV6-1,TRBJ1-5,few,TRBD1,TGTGCCAGCAGGGGACAGGGTGGCAATCAGCCCCAGCATTTT,CASRGQGGNQPQHF
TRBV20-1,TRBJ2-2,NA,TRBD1,TGCAGTGCTAGAAGTAGGGGGCCTGCCGGGGAGCTGTTTTTT,CSARSRGPAGELFF
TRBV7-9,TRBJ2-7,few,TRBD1,TGTGCCAGCAGCTTTTTTGGGGACAGCTCCTACGAGCAGTACTTC,CASSFFGDSSYEQYF
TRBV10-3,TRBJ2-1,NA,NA,TGTGCCATCAGTGAGTCCACGGGCAATGAGCAGTTCTTC,CAISESTGNEQFF
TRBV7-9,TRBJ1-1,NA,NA,TGTGCCAGCAGCTTTCATGGGGGGGTTACTGAAGCTTTCTTT,CASSFHGGVTEAFF
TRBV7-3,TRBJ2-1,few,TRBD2,TGTGCCAGCAGCACCCGAGCGGGGAGCTCCTACAATGAGCAGTTCTTC,CASSTRAGSSYNEQFF